This TCR beta chain was identified during a study of cytomegalovirus exposure and HLA in healthy donors (dated by TCRdb to 2016 to 2017). General notes on the study: An earlier analysis of about 560 of the donors reported approximately 300 Gb of sequence data and around 120 million unique TCR beta sequences obtained from roughly 180 million T cells. Around 330 gigabases of sequencing data and 91 million or so unique TCR sequences made up an early release that covered under 750 HLA-typed donors. Of the 398 genotyped donors, 65% to 90% fell in the genetic ancestry cluster associated with self-reported Caucasian donors. The study was designed to test whether signatures of past pathogen exposure could be identified by cataloging public T cell receptors. The study used immunosequencing to profile the T cell repertoires of approximately 690 subjects and linked those repertoires to cytomegalovirus serostatus. Along with the approximately 700-subject first cohort, a separate validation cohort of roughly 110 different subjects was used. To predict cytomegalovirus infection status, the study brought together high-throughput TCR immunosequencing, statistical association of individual TCRs with disease status, and machine learning. In a later analysis, previously published TCR beta repertoires from some 640 donors were re-analyzed and high-resolution HLA genotyping was added so that TCR occurrence patterns could be studied. The later analysis used no new phenotypic data to find candidate immune exposures, relying instead on TCR beta sequences and their occurrence across donors. An earlier analysis of about 620 of the donors applied high-throughput TCR beta sequencing to assess whether each TCR beta V gene segment acted as functional or pseudogenic. Donor age, sex, ethnicity and CMV serostatus were collected together with the repertoire data. In a later genetic analysis, genome-wide SNP genotypes for about 55% of the 666 donors were used, and that subset was treated as a discovery cohort. Every discovery cohort repertoire had been produced on one sequencing platform. HLA typing covered class I and class II loci at four-digit resolution. Typing coverage differed by locus: A, B, C, DRB1 and DQB1 were typed in about 620-640 donors, DQA1 in 522, DPA1 in nearly 610, and DPB1 in 472. Several DR-DQ haplotypes were treated as single units for association and clustering because of strong linkage in the cohort. On average, approximately 250,000 unique TCR beta nucleotide sequences were sequenced per donor among about 400 genotyped donors of the cohort, with 15% to 20% of those sequences being non-productive. The research as a whole found: Immune exposure information for the cohort was limited to CMV serostatus. The authors suggested that the approach could potentially be generalized to other disease states and immunological phenotypes. Seventeen rarely observed V segments, including chromosome 9 orphons, were excluded from the earlier analysis of about 500 of the donors because counts were too low. Presence/absence analyses assumed roughly uniform sequencing depth across donors, an assumption that may not hold. A cluster of highly shared sequence variants was judged likely to be a technical artifact of the sequencing pipeline. At a false discovery rate of 0.05, a later analysis linked approximately 18,000 TCR beta sequences to specific HLA alleles. Correlated functional status among segregating V segments might be attributable to linkage disequilibrium, but an unknown experimental factor could not be ruled out. While some public TCRs were present in many individuals, most TCR sequences turned up only very rarely across donors. A later analysis reported that several top co-occurrence clusters appeared linked to parvovirus B19, influenza, CMV and Epstein-Barr virus. The study listed 150 to 200 TCR beta chains as associated with cytomegalovirus. In a later analysis, HLA-associated TCR beta chains showed more clonal expansion and lower generation probabilities than non-associated chains that were equally common. A few of the identified cytomegalovirus-associated TCR beta chains were confirmed in vitro to be specific for cytomegalovirus antigens. A later analysis found that most CMV-associated TCR beta chains appeared HLA-restricted, with HLA associations seemingly driven largely by CMV exposure. The 87-base-pair reads could not distinguish some IMGT-functional V segments, including TRBV6-2 and TRBV6-3, so those segments were excluded. In this cohort, only TCR beta chains were sequenced, and detectable features were limited by the absence of alpha or paired-chain data. In a later genetic analysis, fewer N-insertions in productive TCRs were reported among donors in an Asian-associated ancestry cluster than the approximately 710-donor mean. An earlier analysis of around 600 of the donors showed that most TCR beta V segments appeared in productive rearrangements either about 87% or about 30% of the time, which broadly matched IMGT annotations. In a later analysis, TCR association rates were found to vary across HLA loci, with the most associated TCRs seen for DRB1 alleles and the fewest for HLA-C alleles. When HLA alleles, especially DR and DQ, strongly co-occurred, TCR associations were difficult to assign to individual alleles. In both the original and validation cohorts, the classifier was reported to diagnose cytomegalovirus status with high specificity and sensitivity. HLA typing was unavailable for some donors at each locus, so association tests used only the typed subset. V-gene and J-gene trimming of TCR beta chains was associated with a missense DCLRE1C variant in a later genetic analysis, and the association was replicated in an independent cohort. A further reported finding was that TCR beta sequences accurately predicted the HLA-A and HLA-B alleles for most subjects in the first cohort.

The cohort comprised 710 or so healthy bone marrow donors. Cohort members were all nominally healthy when sampled, although unrecorded immune exposures were likely present. The donor tested CMV seropositive and was one of the 289 seropositive cohort members. A peripheral blood sample was provided by each donor, and peripheral blood mononuclear cells were used for TCR beta sequencing. The Qiagen DNeasy Blood Extraction Kit was used to extract genomic DNA from the blood cell samples. Library generation was performed with the immunoSEQ multiplex PCR assay. For the multiplex PCR, a mixture combining 60 forward primers for TCR Vbeta segments and 13 reverse primers for TCR Jbeta segments was used. The CDR3 region of rearranged TCR beta genes was amplified from genomic DNA by a multiplex PCR assay. On the Illumina HiSeq System, the amplified TCR beta libraries were sequenced as 87-base-pair reads. As for the original processing: In a later analysis, some 80 million unique TCR beta chains were counted across the 500 to 700 repertoires, and roughly 10 million of these chains were shared by at least two donors. Raw reads were error-corrected and collapsed into unique sequences with a nearest-neighbor algorithm that merged closely related sequences to remove PCR and sequencing errors. V, D and J gene segments were assigned by aligning CDR3 sequences to IMGT reference sequences. For a sequence to be retained, a match of at least six nucleotides was required to both a V gene segment and a J gene segment. A rearrangement counted as productive if the CDR3 had no stop codons and remained in frame with V and J, and every other rearrangement counted as non-productive. CDR3 was defined according to IMGT convention as the region running from the second conserved V-encoded cysteine to the conserved J-encoded phenylalanine. In an earlier analysis of just under 600 of the donors, sequences lacking an unambiguous match to a single V gene segment were excluded. An earlier analysis of a few hundred of the donors called V segments functional above 56.7% productive rearrangements and segregating when the between-donor standard deviation exceeded 5%. A statistical classification framework was built for diagnosing cytomegalovirus status from the catalog of TCR beta chain sequences. A later analysis assigned V and J genes by comparing TCR nucleotide sequences with IMGT/GENE-DB human TR gene sequences. Using the TCRdist pipeline, a later analysis assigned CDR3 sequences along with most-parsimonious VDJ recombination scenarios. A later analysis defined each TCR beta chain by its CDR3 amino acid sequence plus V-gene family, and excluded reads lacking a unique V-gene family. A later analysis removed nearly 600 highly shared, low-generation-probability nucleotide sequences to deal with suspected cross-contamination and a sequencing artifact. In a later analysis, a clonal expansion index for each public chain was calculated from normalized within-repertoire ranks of inferred template counts. Generation probabilities in a later analysis came from a VDJ recombination model fitted to out-of-frame rearrangements, and those results were checked against IGoR. Hypergeometric tests were used in a later analysis to score TCR-TCR, TCR-HLA and TCR-CMV co-occurrence, with a repertoire-size bias correction applied to the TCR pairs. To estimate false discovery rates, a later analysis permuted the HLA or CMV assignments 20 times. In a later analysis, co-occurring TCRs were grouped using DBSCAN, and TCRdist sequence similarity was added for clustering within HLA-allele-positive subsets. Co-occurrence clustering excluded repertoires with fewer than 30,000 or more than 120,000 public chains, plus five with anomalous nucleotide sharing. TCRdb stores this immuneACCESS table with in-frame sequences only. Part of the clones is absent; in the studies checked, under half of the shortfall reflects unresolved V genes, and no reason is known for the rest. V, J and clone size are those of that table, while D and trimming were read from the DNA. The sample contains about 160,000 clones, around 77% of them found a single time. Roughly 2.1% of the sample comes from the top ten.

The CDR3 contains 14 residues, cysteine and phenylalanine counted. Only the CDR3 part of the read is kept: 42 bases, read in frame from the first base. Trimming removed 4 bases from V and 4 bases from J; the gene matches leave 3 bases unexplained. CDR1 and CDR2, per the germline V gene (reference sequence), are MNHEY and SMNVEV. This clone was observed once. Its recognized antigen is unknown. No base quality values were provided; no much bigger clone lies one nucleotide off. Sequencing was done on a sample of PBMCs. The source of this sequence is a man aged 45-60 years in good health and CMV-seropositive. The chain links TRBV27 with TRBJ2-2; 7 of the junction bases match TRBD2. CDR3 sequence: CASSSWGGTGELFF. The DNA reads TGTGCCAGCAGTTCATGGGGGGGCACCGGGGAGCTGTTTTTT.